These T cell receptor beta chains were read from a single sample in a study of CD8+ T cells in alopecia areata. Clones were read by immunoSEQ multiplex PCR, and TCRdb kept only the in-frame ones, dropping some. The repertoire holds approximately 65,000 clones, with 40% to 50% as singletons. Sample: CD8+ T cells sorted from blood, taken at week 0. All receptors derive from a human donor with alopecia areata. The CDR3 runs from the conserved cysteine through the conserved F or W. Fields, in order: CDR3 DNA, CDR3 protein, V gene, J gene, clone size, D gene. The D gene is left open where the match is weak. Only part of the rows carry a size: once, few, many, or a class if the clone is expanded.

CDR3nt: TGTGCCAGCAGTTTTAGCGAGAACACTGAAGCTTTCTTT; CDR3aa: CASSFSENTEAFF; v_gene: TRBV27; j_gene: TRBJ1-1; abundance: NA; d_gene: NA
CDR3nt: TGTGCCAGCAGTCCACCCCTCCCTGGCGGGATCTACAATGAGCAGTTCTTC; CDR3aa: CASSPPLPGGIYNEQFF; v_gene: TRBV27; j_gene: TRBJ2-1; abundance: NA; d_gene: NA
CDR3nt: TGTGCCAGCAGCGTGGACGGCCGTACCGGGACAGATACGCAGTATTTT; CDR3aa: CASSVDGRTGTDTQYF; v_gene: TRBV9; j_gene: TRBJ2-3; abundance: NA; d_gene: NA
CDR3nt: TGCAGCGTTACGGGACAGAATTCCTACGAGCAGTACTTC; CDR3aa: CSVTGQNSYEQYF; v_gene: TRBV29-1; j_gene: TRBJ2-7; abundance: NA; d_gene: TRBD1
CDR3nt: TGTGCCAGCAGCTTAAGGGGTGTAAGGACTAGCGATCGGAATGAGCAGTTCTTC; CDR3aa: CASSLRGVRTSDRNEQFF; v_gene: TRBV7-3; j_gene: TRBJ2-1; abundance: NA; d_gene: TRBD2
CDR3nt: TGCAGCGTGCCCTCCGGGACAGGGAGTGAGCAGTTCTTC; CDR3aa: CSVPSGTGSEQFF; v_gene: TRBV29-1; j_gene: TRBJ2-1; abundance: few; d_gene: TRBD1
CDR3nt: TGCAGCGTGAGGACAGGGACCTACGAGCAGTACTTC; CDR3aa: CSVRTGTYEQYF; v_gene: TRBV29-1; j_gene: TRBJ2-7; abundance: NA; d_gene: TRBD1
CDR3nt: TGTGCCAGCAGCTTAACAGGGGGCTACGAGCAGTACTTC; CDR3aa: CASSLTGGYEQYF; v_gene: TRBV11-2; j_gene: TRBJ2-7; abundance: NA; d_gene: TRBD1
CDR3nt: TGCAGCGGTGTAGACCAGTTGAATGAGCAGTTCTTC; CDR3aa: CSGVDQLNEQFF; v_gene: TRBV29-1; j_gene: TRBJ2-1; abundance: NA; d_gene: NA
CDR3nt: TGCAGCGTTGATTTAGCGGGAGTTGAGCAGTATTTT; CDR3aa: CSVDLAGVEQYF; v_gene: TRBV29-1; j_gene: TRBJ2-3; abundance: few; d_gene: TRBD2
CDR3nt: TGCGCCAGCACCTGGAATACCGGGGAGCTGTTTTTT; CDR3aa: CASTWNTGELFF; v_gene: TRBV5-1; j_gene: TRBJ2-2; abundance: NA; d_gene: NA
CDR3nt: TGTGCCAGCAGCGGTCAGGGACTAGCGACCACAGATACGCAGTATTTT; CDR3aa: CASSGQGLATTDTQYF; v_gene: TRBV9; j_gene: TRBJ2-3; abundance: NA; d_gene: TRBD2
CDR3nt: TGCAGCGTTGAAGGGCGCCGATCGTTTACCCTCAAGGATACGCAGTATTTT; CDR3aa: CSVEGRRSFTLKDTQYF; v_gene: TRBV29-1; j_gene: TRBJ2-3; abundance: few; d_gene: NA
CDR3nt: TGTGCCAGCAGCGTAGAGCAGGAAGCCTACGAGCAGTACTTC; CDR3aa: CASSVEQEAYEQYF; v_gene: TRBV9; j_gene: TRBJ2-7; abundance: NA; d_gene: NA
CDR3nt: TGTGCCAGCAGCTCCAGGACAGGGTACGGCTACACCTTC; CDR3aa: CASSSRTGYGYTF; v_gene: TRBV11-2; j_gene: TRBJ1-2; abundance: NA; d_gene: TRBD1
CDR3nt: TGTGCCAGCCAGGGACTAGCGGGAGTAAACATTCAGTACTTC; CDR3aa: CASQGLAGVNIQYF; v_gene: TRBV19; j_gene: TRBJ2-4; abundance: many; d_gene: TRBD2
CDR3nt: TGTGCCAGCAGCTTGGGAAGAGGGTACACCGGGGAGCTGTTTTTT; CDR3aa: CASSLGRGYTGELFF; v_gene: TRBV13; j_gene: TRBJ2-2; abundance: NA; d_gene: NA
CDR3nt: TGTGCCAGCAGCCAAGATGATGAGCAGTTCTTC; CDR3aa: CASSQDDEQFF; v_gene: TRBV4-2; j_gene: TRBJ2-1; abundance: few; d_gene: NA
CDR3nt: TGCAGCGTTGATACGTCTAGCGGGAGTCGGAGGTTCCAAGAGACCCAGTACTTC; CDR3aa: CSVDTSSGSRRFQETQYF; v_gene: TRBV29-1; j_gene: TRBJ2-5; abundance: NA; d_gene: TRBD2
CDR3nt: TGTGCCAGCAGCTTAGAGGCAGTTTTGAATCAGCCCCAGCATTTT; CDR3aa: CASSLEAVLNQPQHF; v_gene: TRBV7-2; j_gene: TRBJ1-5; abundance: NA; d_gene: NA
CDR3nt: TGCAGCGTTGTCAGTGGCGGGGAGCTGTTTTTT; CDR3aa: CSVVSGGELFF; v_gene: TRBV29-1; j_gene: TRBJ2-2; abundance: NA; d_gene: NA
CDR3nt: TGTGCCAGCAGCAAAGGGACAGGCGGAGAGACCCAGTACTTC; CDR3aa: CASSKGTGGETQYF; v_gene: TRBV11-2; j_gene: TRBJ2-5; abundance: once; d_gene: TRBD1
CDR3nt: TGTGCCAGCAGCGCAGCTAGCGGGACGGGGCCAGATACGCAGTATTTT; CDR3aa: CASSAASGTGPDTQYF; v_gene: TRBV9; j_gene: TRBJ2-3; abundance: NA; d_gene: TRBD2
CDR3nt: TGTGCCAGTAGTATAGGAGGCATGAACACTGAAGCTTTCTTT; CDR3aa: CASSIGGMNTEAFF; v_gene: TRBV19; j_gene: TRBJ1-1; abundance: NA; d_gene: NA